The 9 T cell receptor beta chains below come from one sample, sequenced in a study of T cells in localized non-small cell lung cancer. Method: immunoSEQ multiplex PCR; TCRdb's copy keeps in-frame clones and lacks some. The data show approximately 80,000 clones, around 80% seen once. This material consisted of peripheral blood, taken before any cancer treatment. The receptors originated from a female donor aged 60 or older with stage I lung adenocarcinoma.

CDR3 DNA sequence: TGTGCCAGCAGCTCAGTCCGGGACGGGGCTGAAGCTTTCTTT. This codes for CASSSVRDGAEAFF. This chain uses TRBV5-4 with TRBJ1-1; TRBD1 might be the D (5 bases). Trimming removed 3 bases at V and 6 bases at J, with 15 bases between. This CDR3 is 14 amino acids long. Germline values: CDR1 SGHNT, CDR2 YYREEE (reference sequence). The variable domain in full, with the rest retrieved from reference TRBV5-4 and TRBJ1-1, is ETGVTQSPTHLIKTRGQQVTLRCSSQSGHNTVSWYQQALGQGPQFIFQYYREEENGRGNFPPRFSGLQFPNYSSELNVNALELDDSALYLCASSSVRDGAEAFFGQGTRLTVV.

The chain carries TRBV30 and TRBJ2-1; 9 nucleotides align to TRBD1. CDR1 GTSNPN and CDR2 SVGIG come from the germline V gene (reference sequence). Germline trimming cut 4 bases from V and 2 bases from J; bases unmatched to any gene: 3. This CDR3 contains 14 residues. As DNA, the CDR3 is TGTGCCTGGACACAGGGGGCTACCTACAATGAGCAGTTCTTC. Translated: CAWTQGATYNEQFF.

The genes are TRBV15 and TRBJ1-6; D unclear. Germline V gene lookup returns CDR1 LNHNV and CDR2 YYDKDF (reference sequence). This CDR3 comprises 12 residues. V lost 1 base and J lost 6, with 1 base in between. Here the CDR3 DNA reads TGTGCCACCAGCAGAGTTAATTCACCCCTCCACTTT. Its protein is CATSRVNSPLHF.

V and J are TRBV2 and TRBJ1-4, with D possibly matching TRBD1 (6 bases). The V and J ends lost 2 bases and 6 bases respectively, with 13 bases between them. The CDR3 extends over 15 amino acids. The germline V gene has CDR1 SNHLY and CDR2 FYNNEI. CDR3 coding DNA: TGTGCCAGCAGTGAAAGCTGGTGGGGGCATGAAAAACTGTTTTTT. As protein: CASSESWWGHEKLFF. The full variable domain, its missing parts supplied by reference TRBV2 and TRBJ1-4, is EPEVTQTPSHQVTQMGQEVILRCVPISNHLYFYWYRQILGQKVEFLVSFYNNEISEKSEIFDDQFSVERPDGSNFTLKIRSTKLEDSAMYFCASSESWWGHEKLFFGSGTQLSVL.

The rearrangement joins TRBV6-1 to TRBJ1-5; unclear D gene. The CDR3 has 15 residues. Trimming took 6 bases from V and 4 from J, leaving 16 bases between them. Per germline, CDR1 MNHNS and CDR2 SASEGT. In DNA form, the CDR3 reads TGTGCCAGCAGCCCGGACTGGGGAAGGAATCAGCCCCAGCATTTT. Protein: CASSPDWGRNQPQHF.

The V call is TRBV19, the J call TRBJ1-1; 7 bases agree with TRBD1. Germline loops: CDR1 LNHDA, CDR2 SQIVND (reference sequence). The CDR3 has 15 amino acids. Trimming cost V 5 bases and J 0 bases; bases outside gene matches: 6. The CDR3 DNA sequence: TGTGCCAGTAGTCCAGGGACAGAGATGAACACTGAAGCTTTCTTT. Its protein product is CASSPGTEMNTEAFF. Together with reference TRBV19 and TRBJ1-1, the CDR3 gives the full variable domain: DGGITQSPKYLFRKEGQNVTLSCEQNLNHDAMYWYRQDPGQGLRLIYYSQIVNDFQKGDIAEGYSVSREKKESFPLTVTSAQKNPTAFYLCASSPGTEMNTEAFFGQGTRLTVV.

The chain recombines TRBV27 with TRBJ2-1; 14 bases map to TRBD2. The J segment lost 7 bases and the V segment lost 2 bases, leaving 10 bases of the junction unmatched. CDR1 MNHEY and CDR2 SMNVEV come from the germline V gene (reference sequence). CDR3 length: 18 amino acids. CDR3 amino acids: CASSLGTSGSGGVNEQFF. The DNA of the CDR3 is TGTGCCAGCAGTTTAGGGACTAGCGGGAGCGGGGGTGTAAATGAGCAGTTCTTC.

V and J are TRBV25-1 and TRBJ1-4; 11 nucleotides align to TRBD1. Germline CDR1 is MGHDK and CDR2 is SYGVNS. Trimming removed 4 bases from V and 6 bases from J; junction bases left unmatched: 7. The CDR3 spans 16 residues. The CDR3 here is CASSALRDRGDEKLFF. In DNA form, the CDR3 reads TGTGCCAGCAGTGCTCTCCGGGACAGGGGGGATGAAAAACTGTTTTTT.

The CDR3 is CASSLSGAVLTF. The CDR3 DNA follows: TGTGCCAGCAGCTTAAGCGGGGCAGTCCTGACTTTC. This chain joins TRBV11-2 and TRBJ2-6; the match to TRBD2 covers 7 bases. From germline, CDR1 is SGHAT and CDR2 FQNNGV. This CDR3 region has 12 residues. Trimming took 2 bases from V and 13 from J; bases not matched to a gene: 2.